The rows below give T cell receptor beta chains drawn from one sample of a study of T cell repertoires in ileal Crohn's disease. The assay was immunoSEQ multiplex PCR, and TCRdb's table has in-frame clones only and misses some. The sample yields around 5,000 clones, approximately 80% seen once. The sequenced sample was ileal tissue. Every receptor here comes from an adult with Crohn's disease. Both conserved end residues are part of each CDR3. A D gene is named only where the DNA matches it firmly. Only part of the rows carry a size: once, few, many, or a class if the clone is expanded.

cdr3_nt cdr3_aa j_call clone_size d_call v_call
TGTGCCAGCAGCTTGTTCGACAGAAGCGACACTGAAGCTTTCTTT CASSLFDRSDTEAFF TRBJ1-1 - - TRBV5-6
TGTGCCAGCAGCTCACCGGGACAGGCCTCCTACGAGCAGTACTTC CASSSPGQASYEQYF TRBJ2-7 - TRBD1 TRBV7-2
TGCGCCAGCAGCCCAGCCTACCGGGACAGGGGAAGGGATGAGCAGTTCTTC CASSPAYRDRGRDEQFF TRBJ2-1 - TRBD1 TRBV4-3
TGTGCCAGCAGCGGCGGCCTCACAGATACGCAGTATTTT CASSGGLTDTQYF TRBJ2-3 few - TRBV7-2
TGTGCCAGCAGCTTGGGATTCCTTACTACTGGGGCCAACGTCCTGACTTTC CASSLGFLTTGANVLTF TRBJ2-6 - - TRBV5-6
TGTGCCAGCAGTCTCAGGGGTCGGGACACTGAAGCTTTCTTT CASSLRGRDTEAFF TRBJ1-1 - - TRBV6-5
TGTGCCAGCAGCCTAGGGGTCGGGGGGAGGGCTACGCAGTATTTT CASSLGVGGRATQYF TRBJ2-3 - TRBD2 TRBV27
TGTGCCAGCAGAGAAGACAACTCCTACGAGCAGTACTTC CASREDNSYEQYF TRBJ2-7 - - TRBV6-6
TGTGCCAGCAGTTTTCAGGTTACCGGCTATGGCTACACCTTC CASSFQVTGYGYTF TRBJ1-2 - - TRBV6-5
TGTGCCAGCAGCCCCCCGACTGGGAATGAGCAGTTCTTC CASSPPTGNEQFF TRBJ2-1 - - TRBV6-6